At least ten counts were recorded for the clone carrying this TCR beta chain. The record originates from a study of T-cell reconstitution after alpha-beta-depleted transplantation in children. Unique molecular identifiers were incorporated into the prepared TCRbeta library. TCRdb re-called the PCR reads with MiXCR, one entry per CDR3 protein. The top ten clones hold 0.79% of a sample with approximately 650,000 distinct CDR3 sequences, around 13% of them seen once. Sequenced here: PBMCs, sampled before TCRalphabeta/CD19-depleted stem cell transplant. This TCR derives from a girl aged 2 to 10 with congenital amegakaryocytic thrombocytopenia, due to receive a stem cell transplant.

CDR3 nucleotides: TGCAGTGCTCCCCTCGGGGGGAGCTCCTACAATGAGCAGTTCTTC. Translating gives CSAPLGGSSYNEQFF. The chain links TRBV20-1 to TRBJ2-1, with 7 bases identical to TRBD2. The V and J ends lost 5 bases and 0 bases, in that order; junction bases with no gene match: 7. CDR1 DFQATT and CDR2 SNEGSKA come from the germline V gene (reference sequence). The CDR3 is 15 amino acids.